Many counts were recorded for the clone carrying this T cell receptor beta chain. Its antigen is still unknown. The data belong to a study of T cell repertoires in cytomegalovirus infection. Study-wide results and limits: Carriers of CMV and the relevant HLA type were discriminated by public TCR beta frequency. HLA-C-restricted, CMV-specific TCR beta clonotypes were dominant ex vivo.

From the reads, TCRdb called clonotypes with MiXCR, one entry per CDR3 protein. The sample has 100,000 to 150,000 distinct CDR3 sequences; roughly 8.2% are singletons. Unmatched junction bases numbered 16, after V lost 6 bases and J lost 1 base. This CDR3 is built from 18 residues. Looked up from germline, CDR1 is LGHNT and CDR2 is FRNRAP. The sample taken for sequencing was PBMCs. The chain joins TRBV12-5 to TRBJ1-1; 8 nucleotides match TRBD1. The receptor's source is a human donor in good health (CMV status not recorded). Some clones in this sample may be carry-over from other donors' samples. The CDR3: CASGGYGQGDPPNTEAFF. The DNA of the CDR3 is TGTGCTAGTGGGGGGTACGGACAGGGTGATCCGCCGAACACTGAAGCTTTCTTT.